This T cell receptor (beta chain) was captured in a study of T cell responses to AZD1222 COVID-19 vaccine. The wider study: Analysis merged second doses at about 4 or about 12 weeks. Study-level points and caveats: Repertoires were obtained only post-peak T cell response.

Comment on this clone: Its antigen is currently unknown.

Germline V CDR1 and CDR2: SGHNT, YYREEE (reference sequence). The length of the CDR3 is 15 residues. V was shortened by 10 bases and J by 1 base, with 20 bases between the two germline ends. The method was immunoSEQ multiplex PCR; TCRdb's version includes in-frame clones alone and lacks a portion of them. The repertoire includes 100,000 to 150,000 clones, approximately 89% of them detected once, and 10% sits in the top ten. This sample comprised peripheral blood, obtained on day 0 of AZD1222 vaccination. The chain couples TRBV5-4 to TRBJ2-5, with D tentatively TRBD2 (7 bases). This TCR was recovered from an adult in good health. The CDR3 DNA reads TGTGCCCTCACGACGGGGGGCATTTTCCAAGAGACCCAGTACTTC. It encodes CALTTGGIFQETQYF.